This entry is about one T cell receptor beta chain. Its antigen is not known. A read error is likely, as this CDR3 ends without the conserved phenylalanine or tryptophan. Presentation of ophthalmopathy in the donors involved moderate-to-severe activity, CAS ≥3, NOSPECS ≥4 and a duration under 3 months. Approximately 10 ml of fresh blood yielded the PBMCs by density gradient. RNA transcripts served as template for amplifying TCR beta CDR3 sequences. Second-round multiplex PCR followed a first-round RT-PCR using HTBI primers. TCRdb passed the multiplex PCR reads through MiXCR, listing each CDR3 protein once. The sample holds about 500,000 distinct CDR3 sequences, 14% seen once. This sample is drawn from a study of Graves' ophthalmopathy and Graves' hyperthyroidism. Whole-study findings and limits: Most expanded thyroid clonotypes above 0.001 frequency also appeared in blood.

Trimming shortened V by 0 bases and J by 0 bases, and 12 bases separated the two germline ends. The CDR3 runs 17 residues. Germline CDR1 is MNHEY and CDR2 is SVGEGT. Sequences were obtained from blood. The chain carries TRBV6-2 or TRBV6-3 and TRBJ1-3; D is ambiguous. The sequence was obtained from a young woman with Graves' ophthalmopathy. The CDR3 sequence is CASSYSGWMSSGNTIYV. As DNA, the CDR3 is TGTGCCAGCAGTTACTCGGGCTGGATGAGCTCTGGAAACACCATATATGTT.